Below, 26 T cell receptor beta chains from the same sample are listed, as sequenced in a study of blood T cells in healthy people across ages. A second PCR of about 7 to 12 cycles used a sample-barcoded 5' primer and a J-beta primer mix. TCRdb used MiXCR to reprocess the 5' RACE reads, holding one entry per CDR3 protein. The data show 650,000 to 1,000,000 distinct CDR3 sequences, approximately 35% seen once. Sequenced input: blood. These receptors were taken from a young man in good health.

Concerning this clonotype itself: A much larger clone lies a single base off, so this may be a read error. The V gene is TRBV12-3 or TRBV12-4, the J gene TRBJ2-7; the match to TRBD2 covers 10 bases. The CDR3 consists of 13 residues. The junction had 8 bases not matched to a gene; V was cut back by 8 bases and J by 7 bases. This chain's CDR3 is CASGLAERNEQYF. Written as DNA, the CDR3 is TGTGCCAGCGGACTAGCGGAGAGGAATGAGCAGTACTTC.

This chain links TRBV19 with TRBJ2-5; 8 nucleotides match TRBD2. The CDR3 has 18 amino acids. The J segment lost 11 bases and the V segment lost 3 bases, leaving 23 bases of the junction unmatched. Germline V lookup: CDR1 LNHDA, CDR2 SQIVND (reference sequence). CDR3 DNA sequence: TGTGCCAGTAGTATCAAAGCGGGGGTCTCTCGCACCTACAATGAGCAGTACTTC. As protein: CASSIKAGVSRTYNEQYF.

This clonotype was seen many times. The V call is TRBV6-2 or TRBV6-3, the J call TRBJ1-2; D is undetermined. CDR3 length: 17 amino acids. Germline CDR1 and CDR2: MNHEY and SVGEGT. Trimming shortened V by 7 bases and J by 0 bases, and 21 bases separated the two germline ends. In nucleotides, the CDR3 is TGTGCCAGCATCAAGGGTTGGGGTGTAAACCCTAACTATGGCTACACCTTC. Its protein is CASIKGWGVNPNYGYTF.

This clonotype occurred a few times. J is TRBJ2-5 and V is TRBV20-1; 9 bases are a match to TRBD2. The CDR3 extends over 13 amino acids. CDR1 is DFQATT, CDR2 SNEGSKA, per germline (reference sequence). The V segment lost 6 bases and the J segment 3 bases; nucleotides outside the gene matches: 5. CDR3 sequence: CSAPSSGEETQYF. DNA of the CDR3: TGCAGTGCCCCTTCTAGCGGGGAAGAGACCCAGTACTTC.

The chain has TRBV5-1 and TRBJ1-6; a weak D match, TRBD1 (6 bases). This CDR3 has 17 residues. The V and J ends lost 0 bases and 4 bases respectively, with 14 bases between them. Germline CDR1 SGHRS, CDR2 YFSETQ. The CDR3 reads CASSLAAGEWYNSPLHF. For the CDR3, the DNA is TGCGCCAGCAGCTTGGCGGCAGGGGAATGGTATAATTCACCCCTCCACTTT.

This clonotype was observed a few times. V gene TRBV6-2 or TRBV6-3 combines with J gene TRBJ2-5, with TRBD1 identical over 7 bases. CDR1 is MNHEY, CDR2 SVGEGT, per germline. With V trimmed by 1 base and J by 3 bases, 17 bases remained unmatched. The CDR3 consists of 19 residues. This CDR3 reads CASSYYSARGTGTEETQYF. The CDR3 DNA follows: TGTGCCAGCAGTTACTATTCGGCCAGGGGGACGGGAACTGAAGAGACCCAGTACTTC.

This chain uses TRBV6-2 or TRBV6-3 with TRBJ2-1; 7 nucleotides match TRBD1. The V gene end was trimmed by 6 bases and the J gene end by 0 bases; junction bases not matched to a gene: 14. This CDR3 is 18 amino acids long. The germline CDR1 and CDR2 sequences are MNHEY and SVGEGT. CDR3 DNA sequence: TGTGCCAGCAGCAAGATACCCGGATACAGGGGCTCCTACAATGAGCAGTTCTTC. This sequence encodes CASSKIPGYRGSYNEQFF.

V gene TRBV19 combines with J gene TRBJ1-2, with 9 bases lining up with TRBD1. This CDR3 has 13 amino acids. Germline assignment: CDR1 LNHDA and CDR2 SQIVND (reference sequence). The J segment lost 6 bases and the V segment lost 6 bases, leaving 5 bases of the junction unmatched. The CDR3 DNA follows: TGTGCCAGTAGCGGGACAGGGTTGGATGGCTACACCTTC. Amino acids: CASSGTGLDGYTF.

This sequence joins TRBV12-3 or TRBV12-4 and TRBJ1-1, with D hard to call. V lost 5 bases and J 6 bases, leaving 10 bases between the germline ends. The CDR3 is 12 amino acids. The CDR3 reads CASSRSASEAFF. CDR3 DNA: TGTGCCAGCAGTCGAAGTGCGTCTGAAGCTTTCTTT.

This clonotype was found once. The J gene is TRBJ2-1, the V gene TRBV7-9; D might be TRBD1 (7 bases). The CDR3 contains 14 residues. Per germline, CDR1 SEHNR and CDR2 FQNEAQ (reference sequence). V lost 4 bases, J lost 13 bases, and 20 bases lay in between. The CDR3 region is CASSSTGRRETQFF. DNA for the CDR3: TGTGCCAGCAGCTCGACAGGGAGGCGAGAGACCCAGTTCTTC. Combining the CDR3 with reference TRBV7-9 and TRBJ2-1 gives the whole variable domain DTGVSQNPRHKITKRGQNVTFRCDPISEHNRLYWYRQTLGQGPEFLTYFQNEAQLEKSRLLSDRFSAERPKGSFSTLEIQRTEQGDSAMYLCASSSTGRRETQFFGPGTRLTVL.

In this sample, this clonotype turned up a few times. V is TRBV29-1 and J is TRBJ2-5; D may be TRBD1 (6 bases). This CDR3 region has 14 residues. V lost 3 bases and J 4 bases, leaving 15 bases between the germline ends. Germline V gene data show CDR1 as SQVTM and CDR2 as ANQGSEA. This CDR3 is CSVEPSGVGETQYF. CDR3 nucleotides: TGCAGCGTTGAGCCCTCAGGGGTAGGAGAGACCCAGTACTTC.

This clonotype was picked up a small number of times. The chain joins TRBV4-2 to TRBJ1-4; D perhaps matches TRBD1 (5 bases). This CDR3 has 17 residues. CDR1 is LGHNA and CDR2 is YNFKEQ in the germline V gene. The V gene lost 1 base and the J gene lost 0 bases, with 12 bases spanning the gap. CDR3 protein: CASSQVGAGATNEKLFF. The CDR3 DNA follows: TGTGCCAGCAGCCAAGTTGGGGCGGGAGCAACTAATGAAAAACTGTTTTTT.

The V and J genes are TRBV7-9 and TRBJ2-7; D possibly corresponds to TRBD1 (6 bases). The V and J ends lost 5 bases and 2 bases respectively, with 22 bases between them. Germline assignment: CDR1 SEHNR and CDR2 FQNEAQ (reference sequence). The CDR3 has 17 residues. The CDR3 nucleotides are TGTGCCAGCAGCCATAGGTCCCAGGGGCCTAGGACCTACGAGCAGTACTTC. It encodes CASSHRSQGPRTYEQYF.

This clonotype was counted between two and nine times. The J gene is TRBJ1-2, the V gene TRBV30, with 7 bases that match TRBD1. Germline V gene sequence: CDR1 GTSNPN, CDR2 SVGIG (reference sequence). There are 13 residues in the CDR3. The V and J ends lost 0 bases and 9 bases, in that order; junction bases with no gene match: 7. The CDR3 protein is CAWSVRQGDSYTF. As DNA, the CDR3 is TGTGCCTGGAGTGTACGGCAGGGGGATAGCTACACCTTC.

This chain uses TRBV4-3 with TRBJ2-5; D may match TRBD1 or TRBD2 (5 bases each). CDR1 is LGHNA, CDR2 YSLEER, per germline. Trimming pared 0 bases from V and 13 bases from J, leaving 15 bases between. CDR3 size: 13 residues. In nucleotides, the CDR3 is TGCGCCAGCAGCCAAGAGAGGGGCAATGAGCGGTACTTC. Its protein is CASSQERGNERYF.

The V call is TRBV10-3, the J call TRBJ1-5, with D perhaps matching TRBD1 (6 bases). V shed 5 bases and J shed 3 bases, with 8 bases lying between them. Germline-derived CDR1 and CDR2 are ENHRY and SYGVKD. The CDR3 has 13 amino acids. CDR3 loop: CAISRDTNQPQHF. Written as DNA, the CDR3 is TGTGCCATCAGTCGGGACACCAATCAGCCCCAGCATTTT.

As concerns this clonotype: A much larger clone lies one base from this, so it may be a read error. This chain uses TRBV20-1 with TRBJ1-2, with D uncertain. V was cut by 0 bases and J by 6 bases, with 14 bases left in between. Germline V gene lookup returns CDR1 DFQATT and CDR2 SNEGSKA (reference sequence). This CDR3 is 14 amino acids long. The DNA for the CDR3 is TGCAGTGCTAGAGATGGATTGGCCCGGGATGGCTACACCTTC. This gives the protein CSARDGLARDGYTF.

J is TRBJ2-4 and V is TRBV20-1; 8 nucleotides match TRBD1. The J call is in doubt because the DNA end fits TRBJ2-7 better. This CDR3 has 15 residues. CDR1 DFQATT and CDR2 SNEGSKA come from the germline V gene (reference sequence). In nucleotides, the CDR3 is TGCAGTGCCAGGGACAGGAATGAATCCCCTCTCGAGCAGTACTTC. Its translation: CSARDRNESPLEQYF.

In this sample, this clonotype turned up a few times. The chain couples TRBV12-3 or TRBV12-4 to TRBJ1-1; D is unclear. The CDR3 has 17 amino acids. V was cut by 6 bases and J by 4 bases, with 24 bases left in between. CDR3 sequence: CASRHPPWPSRGTEAFF. CDR3 sequence (DNA): TGTGCCAGCAGACACCCACCTTGGCCATCACGGGGCACTGAAGCTTTCTTT.

About this clonotype: An end of the junction differs from the germline gene, which may be a read error. The chain employs TRBV20-1 and TRBJ1-6, with D tentatively TRBD1 (6 bases). The CDR3 runs 15 residues. CDR1 and CDR2 (germline): DFQATT, SNEGSKA (reference sequence). CDR3: CSARGAGVKNSLLHF. DNA of the CDR3: TGCAGTGCTAGAGGGGCAGGGGTAAAGAATTCACTCCTCCACTTT.

V usage is TRBV30 and J usage is TRBJ2-1; D could derive from TRBD1 or TRBD2 (5 bases each). There are 14 residues in the CDR3. Trimming shortened V by 2 bases and J by 5 bases, and 13 bases separated the two germline ends. Germline assignment: CDR1 GTSNPN and CDR2 SVGIG (reference sequence). The CDR3 DNA follows: TGTGCCTGGAGTAGGGACGGGGAACACAATGAGCAGTTCTTC. Its protein product is CAWSRDGEHNEQFF.

The chain recombines TRBV9 with TRBJ2-4; TRBD1 aligns across 9 bases. Germline CDR1 is SGDLS and CDR2 is YYNGEE. The V gene end was trimmed by 0 bases and the J gene end by 4 bases; junction bases not matched to a gene: 5. This CDR3 is built from 16 residues. CDR3 DNA sequence: TGTGCCAGCAGCGTAGGGGGGGGACAGGGTAAAAACATTCAGTACTTC. Its protein is CASSVGGGQGKNIQYF.

Ten or more counts support this clonotype. This chain joins TRBV20-1 and TRBJ1-2; 10 nucleotides match TRBD1. The germline CDR1 and CDR2 sequences are DFQATT and SNEGSKA (reference sequence). The CDR3 totals 11 residues. The CDR3 bases are TGCAGCGGACAGGGGGACTATGGCTACACCTTC. Protein: CSGQGDYGYTF.

The chain links TRBV11-2 to TRBJ2-7; 8 bases match TRBD2. The CDR3 is 16 residues long. Germline V gives CDR1 SGHAT, CDR2 FQNNGV. V shed 0 bases and J 3 bases; nucleotides not matched to a gene: 7. This CDR3 is CASSLDLDLAGYEQYF. The CDR3 DNA reads TGTGCCAGCAGCTTAGATTTGGATCTAGCGGGCTACGAGCAGTACTTC.

The chain uses TRBV5-1 and TRBJ2-1, with D possibly matching TRBD2 (6 bases). CDR1 is SGHRS, CDR2 YFSETQ, per germline. V lost 0 bases to trimming and J lost 5 bases, with 15 bases between them. CDR3 length: 16 amino acids. As DNA, the CDR3 is TGCGCCAGCAGCTTGGCCGTGTTGGGAGGCCACAATGAGCAGTTCTTC. Its translation is CASSLAVLGGHNEQFF.

V usage is TRBV12-3 or TRBV12-4 and J usage is TRBJ1-4, with TRBD1 matching 7 bases. CDR3 length: 14 amino acids. J lost 7 bases, V lost 10 bases, and 12 bases had no gene match. This CDR3 reads CATRTGTDGEKLFF. The CDR3 region has the DNA TGTGCCACCAGGACGGGGACAGATGGTGAAAAACTGTTTTTT.